The T cell receptor (beta chain) described here comes from a study of spatial heterogeneity in lung cancer. Every molecule of TCR cDNA had its own unique molecular identifier. In TCRdb, the 5' RACE reads were re-called with MiXCR into one record per CDR3 protein. The sample includes some 110,000 distinct CDR3 sequences, 10% to 15% seen only once; the top ten take 15% to 20%. Time point denoted: blood at routine non-recurrence follow-up after resection. Unsorted whole RNA from tumor, nontumor lung or frozen PBMC underwent sequencing. The CDR3 covers 14 residues. J was trimmed by 5 bases and V by 2 bases; bases with no gene match: 3. Germline V CDR1 and CDR2: SGHNT, YENEEA. This clonotype was counted at least ten times.

V gene TRBV11-3 combines with J gene TRBJ2-1; TRBD1 matches 7 bases. This material consisted of PBMCs, taken at follow-up. The TCR was taken from a male donor with early-stage non-small cell lung cancer. The CDR3 spells CASSLRDRNNEQFF. In nucleotides, the CDR3 is TGTGCCAGCAGCTTACGGGACAGAAACAATGAGCAGTTCTTC.